One sample yielded the 23 T cell receptor beta chains listed below, sequenced in a study of graft-versus-host responses after intestinal transplantation. Using immunoSEQ multiplex PCR, the repertoire was profiled, and TCRdb retains in-frame clones only, with some absent. The table includes about 78,000 clones, 80% to 90% detected once. No antigen has been assigned to these receptors. The sample in question was unstimulated CD8+ T cells sorted from spleen or lymph node cells, obtained before transplant. These receptors all come from a human donor who was the organ donor for an intestinal transplant.

The gene calls are TRBV5-6 and TRBJ1-2, with D tentatively TRBD1 (6 bases). V dropped 0 bases and J dropped 6 bases, with 15 bases sitting between them. The germline V gene has CDR1 SGHDT and CDR2 YYEEEE. The CDR3 extends over 15 amino acids. The CDR3: CASSLGGAISHGYTF. The DNA of the CDR3 is TGTGCCAGCAGCTTGGGGGGGGCGATATCCCATGGCTACACCTTC. Together with reference TRBV5-6 and TRBJ1-2, the CDR3 gives the full variable domain: DAGVTQSPTHLIKTRGQQVTLRCSPKSGHDTVSWYQQALGQGPQFIFQYYEEEERQRGNFPDRFSGHQFPNYSSELNVNALLLGDSALYLCASSLGGAISHGYTFGSGTRLTVV.

The V call is TRBV5-1, the J call TRBJ2-4; D tentatively reads TRBD1 or TRBD2 (5 bases each). V lost 4 bases and J 1 base, leaving 15 bases between the germline ends. Per germline, CDR1 SGHRS and CDR2 YFSETQ. The CDR3 runs to 16 residues. The CDR3 region has the DNA TGCGCCAGCAGCCCAACGTTGGGGACGGCCAAAAACATTCAGTACTTC. This gives the protein CASSPTLGTAKNIQYF.

The chain combines TRBV11-3 with TRBJ1-1; D might be TRBD1 (6 bases). Trimming cost V 1 base and J 3 bases, with 21 bases left between them. CDR3 length equals 18 residues. Germline V gene data show CDR1 as SGHNT and CDR2 as YENEEA. CDR3 sequence reads: CASSLVGQGTFWDTEAFF. Written as DNA, the CDR3 is TGTGCCAGCAGCTTAGTGGGGCAGGGGACGTTTTGGGACACTGAAGCTTTCTTT.

This sequence joins TRBV30 and TRBJ1-6; 10 bases are shared with TRBD1. Germline CDR1 GTSNPN, CDR2 SVGIG (reference sequence). V lost 2 bases, J lost 10 bases, and 14 bases stayed unmatched. This CDR3 has 17 amino acids. CDR3 region: CAWSPKRGQGLFSPLHF. CDR3 DNA: TGTGCCTGGAGTCCAAAGAGGGGACAGGGGTTATTCTCACCCCTCCACTTT.

V usage is TRBV7-2 and J usage is TRBJ2-5; D not certain. The CDR3 spans 16 residues. Trimming stripped 0 bases from V and 5 bases from J, with 16 bases between. Looked up from germline, CDR1 is SGHTA and CDR2 is FQGNSA. The CDR3 sequence is CASSLAQSYPAETQYF. CDR3 nucleotide sequence: TGTGCCAGCAGCTTAGCGCAGAGCTACCCAGCCGAGACCCAGTACTTC.

The chain joins TRBV4-1 to TRBJ2-7, with 10 bases identical to TRBD2. This CDR3 has 15 amino acids. CDR1 and CDR2 from the germline V gene are MGHRA and YSYEKL. V lost 5 bases to trimming and J lost 4 bases; unmatched junction nucleotides: 8. In DNA, the CDR3 is TGCGCCAGCAGCGCAGAGCGGGGGGGCCTTTACGAGCAGTACTTC. Translating gives CASSAERGGLYEQYF.

This clone was observed a few times. V and J are TRBV28 and TRBJ2-7, with D tentatively TRBD1 (6 bases). Germline CDR1 MDHEN, CDR2 SYDVKM. Trimming left V 5 bases short and J 3 bases short, with 17 bases between. This CDR3 spans 15 amino acids. CDR3 DNA sequence: TGTGCCAGCAGTCCGGGACATCGAGGGCTCTACGAGCAGTACTTC. This sequence encodes CASSPGHRGLYEQYF.

The chain joins TRBV5-1 to TRBJ2-7; 10 bases match TRBD1. V was clipped by 4 bases and J by 3 bases; unmatched bases: 4. The CDR3 spans 14 residues. Germline V gene lookup returns CDR1 SGHRS and CDR2 YFSETQ. CDR3 in amino acids: CASSPRTGGYEQYF. The CDR3 DNA reads as TGCGCCAGCAGCCCAAGGACAGGGGGCTACGAGCAGTACTTC. Variable domain in full (rest from reference TRBV5-1 and TRBJ2-7): KAGVTQTPRYLIKTRGQQVTLSCSPISGHRSVSWYQQTPGQGLQFLFEYFSETQRNKGNFPGRFSGRQFSNSRSEMNVSTLELGDSALYLCASSPRTGGYEQYFGPGTRLTVT.

The rearrangement links TRBV7-9 to TRBJ1-1; 7 bases fit TRBD1. With 4 bases clipped from V and 0 bases from J, the junction kept 17 bases outside the gene matches. The germline V gene has CDR1 SEHNR and CDR2 FQNEAQ (reference sequence). The CDR3 spans 19 residues. The CDR3 sequence: CASSSLKGTESILNTEAFF. The CDR3 DNA reads TGTGCCAGCAGCTCCCTAAAAGGGACAGAGAGTATCCTGAACACTGAAGCTTTCTTT.

The rearrangement joins TRBV9 to TRBJ1-1; no clear D gene. The CDR3 is 15 amino acids. Germline-derived CDR1 and CDR2 are SGDLS and YYNGEE. Trimming removed 0 bases at V and 3 bases at J, with 12 bases between. The CDR3 loop is CASSVGVSGDTEAFF. DNA for the CDR3: TGTGCCAGCAGCGTAGGAGTCAGTGGAGACACTGAAGCTTTCTTT.

The chain uses TRBV6-5 and TRBJ2-7, with a weak D call TRBD1 (5 bases). The V gene lost 5 bases and the J gene lost 2 bases, with 13 bases spanning the gap. CDR3 length equals 14 residues. Germline V gene sequence: CDR1 MNHEY, CDR2 SVGAGI. As DNA, the CDR3 is TGTGCCAGCAGTGAAGGGGATCCAACCTACGAGCAGTACTTC. Amino acid sequence: CASSEGDPTYEQYF.

The V gene is TRBV10-3, the J gene TRBJ1-5; D is uncertain. CDR1 is ENHRY and CDR2 is SYGVKD in the germline V gene. The V gene lost 6 bases and the J gene lost 5 bases, with 8 bases spanning the gap. This CDR3 comprises 12 residues. The CDR3 coding sequence is TGTGCCATCAGCGAGACTTATCAGCCCCAGCATTTT. This codes for CAISETYQPQHF.

V gene TRBV15 combines with J gene TRBJ2-5; 10 bases agree with TRBD1. This CDR3 has 17 amino acids. The junction had 10 bases not matched to a gene; V was cut back by 1 base and J by 5 bases. The germline V gene has CDR1 LNHNV and CDR2 YYDKDF (reference sequence). The CDR3 reads CATSRGSTTGGWETQYF. CDR3 nucleotide sequence: TGTGCCACCAGCAGAGGGTCCACGACAGGGGGCTGGGAGACCCAGTACTTC.

V usage is TRBV19 and J usage is TRBJ1-5; TRBD1 might be the D (5 bases). V was shortened by 3 bases and J by 2 bases, with 14 bases between the two germline ends. The CDR3 is 16 amino acids. Germline V CDR1 and CDR2: LNHDA, SQIVND (reference sequence). The CDR3 nucleotides are TGTGCCAGTAGTATGGTACAGGAAGGGGGCAATCAGCCCCAGCATTTT. Protein product: CASSMVQEGGNQPQHF.

The chain combines TRBV7-9 with TRBJ2-1, with D hard to call. Germline V lookup: CDR1 SEHNR, CDR2 FQNEAQ (reference sequence). Trimming stripped 3 bases from V and 12 bases from J, with 15 bases between. CDR3 length: 13 amino acids. CDR3 sequence (DNA): TGTGCCAGCAGCTTTACGGCCACCCCAGGGCAGTTCTTC. Translated, it gives CASSFTATPGQFF.

This clone was observed a few times. This chain uses TRBV6-5 with TRBJ1-1; no clear D. Germline V gene lookup returns CDR1 MNHEY and CDR2 SVGAGI. Between the trimmed V and J ends, which lost 0 bases and 2 bases, there was a span of 10 bases. The CDR3 loop spans 15 amino acids. The CDR3 here is CASSYSIAVNTEAFF. CDR3 nucleotides: TGTGCCAGCAGTTACTCGATAGCAGTCAACACTGAAGCTTTCTTT.

The chain is built from TRBV19 and TRBJ1-1; 12 nucleotides line up with TRBD1. Germline values: CDR1 LNHDA, CDR2 SQIVND (reference sequence). The trim removed 6 bases at V and 7 bases at J, leaving 9 bases unmatched. The CDR3 covers 15 residues. DNA of the CDR3: TGTGCCAGTAGCCCCGGGACAGGGGGCGAATTTGAAGCTTTCTTT. Its translation is CASSPGTGGEFEAFF.

The gene calls are TRBV6-5 and TRBJ1-2; D is undetermined. The V end lost 2 bases, the J end lost 0 bases, and 7 bases lay between the germline ends. The CDR3 contains 14 residues. Per germline, CDR1 MNHEY and CDR2 SVGAGI. CDR3 protein: CASSYGIANYGYTF. CDR3 coding DNA: TGTGCCAGCAGTTACGGAATTGCTAACTATGGCTACACCTTC.

The rearrangement links TRBV4-1 to TRBJ2-3; TRBD1 might be the D (6 bases). The germline V gene encodes CDR1 MGHRA and CDR2 YSYEKL. V was pared by 3 bases and J by 4 bases, with 14 bases between. The CDR3 contains 15 residues. CDR3: CASSQTQGWADTQYF. The CDR3 coding sequence is TGCGCCAGCAGCCAGACACAGGGCTGGGCAGATACGCAGTATTTT.

The rearrangement uses TRBV11-2 and TRBJ1-4; a possible D gene is TRBD1 (5 bases). The CDR3 length is 16 residues. Trimming cost V 5 bases and J 7 bases, with 20 bases left between them. Germline V gives CDR1 SGHAT, CDR2 FQNNGV. This CDR3 is CASSPPGWGAREKLFF. The CDR3 nucleotides are TGTGCCAGCAGCCCTCCCGGGTGGGGCGCTCGTGAAAAACTGTTTTTT.

The genes are TRBV7-8 and TRBJ1-5; TRBD1 might be the D (5 bases). The CDR3 length is 16 residues. Trimming shortened V by 2 bases and J by 5 bases, and 16 bases separated the two germline ends. From germline, CDR1 is SGHVS and CDR2 FQNEAQ. In DNA, the CDR3 is TGTGCCAGCAGCTTAAATTCGGGACGCGCCGATCAGCCCCAGCATTTT. It yields the protein CASSLNSGRADQPQHF.

This clone has more than one count but fewer than ten. DNA of the CDR3: TGTGCCAGCAGCCAAGATCTGGAACTAGCGGGGGGGCGAGATACGCAGTATTTT. Amino acids: CASSQDLELAGGRDTQYF. The V call is TRBV4-2, the J call TRBJ2-3; 13 bases map to TRBD2. CDR1 and CDR2 (germline): LGHNA, YNFKEQ. Trimming at V came to 0 bases and at J to 5 bases, leaving 8 bases not matched to a gene. The CDR3 sequence is 18 residues long.

The chain is built from TRBV5-5 and TRBJ1-1; D remains ambiguous. The CDR3 runs 17 residues. Germline V gene sequence: CDR1 SGHKS, CDR2 YYEKEE (reference sequence). V gave up 4 bases and J gave up 7 bases, with 26 bases separating them. The CDR3 reads CASSPTISGVEPGEAFF. The CDR3, as DNA: TGTGCCAGCAGCCCCACAATATCGGGAGTAGAACCGGGTGAAGCTTTCTTT.